This T cell receptor beta chain originates from a study of T-cell reconstitution after alpha-beta-depleted transplantation in children. Study results and caveats: At around two months after transplant, the alpha-beta T cells were reportedly derived from several hundred expanded clones that came from non-depleted graft cells.

Library preparation (for TCRbeta) was performed with unique molecular identifiers. Each CDR3 protein is one row after TCRdb ran MiXCR on the PCR reads. The profile shows 440,000 or so distinct CDR3 sequences, approximately 41% of them singletons. About this clonotype itself: Antigen specificity is unknown.

The CDR3 is made up of 16 amino acids. V shed 1 base and J 3 bases; nucleotides not matched to a gene: 5. Germline CDR1 reads DFQATT; CDR2 reads SNEGSKA (reference sequence). This chain connects TRBV20-1 to TRBJ2-2; 10 positions agree with TRBD1. The sequencing used PBMCs, collected before TCRalphabeta/CD19-depleted stem cell transplant. The source is a girl aged 2-10 years with aplastic anemia, due to receive a stem cell transplant. The CDR3 DNA is TGCAGTGCTAGAGCCTGGGACAGGGGTCACACCGGGGAGCTGTTTTTT. It yields the protein CSARAWDRGHTGELFF.